One sample yielded the 23 T cell receptor beta chains listed below, sequenced in a study of CD8 T cells in ankylosing spondylitis (dated by TCRdb to about 2017). The study at large found these results: A TCR beta motif of several highly homologous amino acid variants appeared characteristic of blood from ankylosing spondylitis patients.

What these receptors recognize is not known. Library prep was done by 5' RACE. The sample was run on an Illumina HiSeq 2500. TCRdb took the public reads, trimmed them with fastp at Q25, ran MiXCR for clone calling and kept in-frame beta chains. Every distinct CDR3 protein forms one entry, paired with its most common genes and DNA. The sample profile shows 750,000 to 850,000 distinct CDR3 sequences; roughly 12% of them were found once. In total, the top ten clones hold around 0.51% of the sample. Material for sequencing was blood, either unsorted or a sorted T cell fraction (not recorded which). The source is a male donor with ankylosing spondylitis.

This clonotype turned up a few times. This chain links TRBV29-1 with TRBJ2-1, with 11 positions matching TRBD2. The CDR3 has 14 residues. Germline values: CDR1 SQVTM, CDR2 ANQGSEA. V shed 7 bases, J shed 9 bases, and the junction held 11 bases outside the gene matches. CDR3 sequence (DNA): TGCAGCGGCACTCCGGGACTAGCGGTTGCTGAGCAGTTCTTC. It yields the protein CSGTPGLAVAEQFF.

This clonotype was seen ten or more times. V is TRBV6-5 and J is TRBJ2-5, with D perhaps matching TRBD1 or TRBD2 (5 bases each). The CDR3 length is 14 residues. Between the trimmed V and J ends, which lost 3 bases and 2 bases, there was a span of 10 bases. Germline CDR1 MNHEY, CDR2 SVGAGI. CDR3 in DNA: TGTGCCAGCAGTTATGGCTGGGGGCAAGAGACCCAGTACTTC. It yields the protein CASSYGWGQETQYF.

This rearrangement joins TRBV12-3 or TRBV12-4 to TRBJ1-3; 7 bases agree with TRBD1. The CDR3 is 15 residues long. The ends lost 7 bases at V and 4 bases at J; junction bases unmatched: 10. The CDR3 spells CASIRTGVRGNTIYF. CDR3 DNA: TGTGCCAGCATTAGAACAGGGGTGAGGGGAAACACCATATATTTT.

The gene calls are TRBV12-3 or TRBV12-4 and TRBJ2-7; D may correspond to TRBD1 or TRBD2 (5 bases each). This CDR3 comprises 15 residues. V was trimmed by 4 bases and J by 5 bases, leaving 18 bases between them. The CDR3 DNA sequence: TGTGCCAGCAGTTCAGAGCCAGGGAGTATGCACGAGCAGTACTTC. Amino acids: CASSSEPGSMHEQYF.

CDR3 region: CSAHLGDTQYF. DNA for the CDR3: TGCAGTGCTCACTTGGGGGATACGCAGTATTTT. This rearrangement joins TRBV20-1 to TRBJ2-3; D is unresolved. This CDR3 has 11 residues. Germline V gene sequence: CDR1 DFQATT, CDR2 SNEGSKA (reference sequence). The V and J ends lost 5 bases and 6 bases respectively, with 9 bases between them.

The table lists this clonotype with a few counts. The chain carries TRBV18 and TRBJ1-3, with 9 nucleotides matching TRBD1. The germline V gene encodes CDR1 KGHSH and CDR2 LQKENI. The CDR3 is 16 residues long. The V gene end was trimmed by 3 bases and the J gene end by 3 bases; junction bases not matched to a gene: 6. CDR3 region: CASSPETGGYGNTIYF. The CDR3 coding sequence is TGTGCCAGCTCACCGGAGACAGGGGGTTATGGAAACACCATATATTTT.

The chain combines TRBV27 with TRBJ2-2; D not certain. V was cut by 10 bases and J by 1 base, with 13 bases left in between. The germline CDR1 and CDR2 sequences are MNHEY and SMNVEV (reference sequence). The CDR3 extends over 14 amino acids. This CDR3 reads CATLSRLNTGELFF. DNA of the CDR3: TGTGCCACTTTGTCTCGGTTGAACACCGGGGAGCTGTTTTTT.

This clonotype has more than one count but fewer than ten. The chain employs TRBV4-2 and TRBJ2-3; D remains ambiguous. The CDR3 totals 14 residues. V lost 1 base and J lost 4, with 9 bases in between. The germline gives CDR1 LGHNA, CDR2 YNFKEQ. CDR3 nucleotide sequence: TGTGCCAGCAGCCAAGGGGGAAGGTCAGATACGCAGTATTTT. Translated: CASSQGGRSDTQYF.

The table lists this clonotype with a few counts. The chain has TRBV20-1 and TRBJ1-1; D perhaps matches TRBD1 (5 bases). Trimming cost V 3 bases and J 4 bases, with 12 bases left between them. Per the germline V gene, CDR1 is DFQATT and CDR2 is SNEGSKA (reference sequence). There are 13 residues in the CDR3. For the CDR3, the DNA is TGCAGTGCTAGTCAAATGGGGGGCACTGAAGCTTTCTTT. Translation gives CSASQMGGTEAFF.

The chain couples TRBV29-1 to TRBJ1-1; D possibly corresponds to TRBD1 (6 bases). Germline CDR1 is SQVTM and CDR2 is ANQGSEA. V was cut by 8 bases and J by 5 bases, with 24 bases left in between. The CDR3 consists of 15 residues. CDR3 sequence (DNA): TGCAGCTGCAAGGGGGAAGGGAGGGGGTTGACTGAAGCTTTCTTT. Residues: CSCKGEGRGLTEAFF.

This clonotype was seen at least ten times. V gene TRBV20-1 combines with J gene TRBJ2-7; the D call may be TRBD1 or TRBD2 (5 bases each). The CDR3 has 14 residues. Germline loops: CDR1 DFQATT, CDR2 SNEGSKA (reference sequence). Trimming left V 4 bases short and J 2 bases short, with 15 bases between. CDR3 nucleotides: TGCAGTGCTAAGGGACCAACGAGGGCCTACGAGCAGTACTTC. This encodes CSAKGPTRAYEQYF.

In its sample, this clonotype was seen a few times. The chain carries TRBV20-1 and TRBJ2-7, with a tentative D call TRBD2 (5 bases). Looked up from germline, CDR1 is DFQATT and CDR2 is SNEGSKA (reference sequence). V lost 6 bases, J lost 2 bases, and 14 bases lay in between. The CDR3 runs to 13 residues. The CDR3 region is CSAPAPGAYEQYF. Written as DNA, the CDR3 is TGCAGTGCCCCCGCTCCCGGGGCCTACGAGCAGTACTTC.

This clonotype came up a few times. V and J are TRBV27 and TRBJ2-7; D may be TRBD1 (6 bases). Between the trimmed V and J ends, which lost 5 bases and 4 bases, there was a span of 18 bases. Germline-derived CDR1 and CDR2 are MNHEY and SMNVEV (reference sequence). This CDR3 is built from 15 residues. The CDR3 region has the DNA TGTGCCAGCAGTCCTACCGGGACAACGGATTACGAGCAGTACTTC. Protein product: CASSPTGTTDYEQYF.

The table lists this clonotype with a few counts. V and J are TRBV7-2 and TRBJ2-3; the match to TRBD1 covers 11 bases. This CDR3 contains 16 residues. The germline V gene encodes CDR1 SGHTA and CDR2 FQGNSA. Germline trimming cut 4 bases from V and 2 bases from J; bases unmatched to any gene: 5. In nucleotides, the CDR3 is TGTGCCAGCAGCTCCCGGGACAGGGGGATCACAGATACGCAGTATTTT. Translation gives CASSSRDRGITDTQYF.

The rearrangement joins TRBV5-1 to TRBJ2-2, with 8 bases aligning to TRBD2. CDR1 SGHRS and CDR2 YFSETQ come from the germline V gene. The CDR3 extends over 13 amino acids. The J segment lost 3 bases and the V segment lost 6 bases, leaving 1 base of the junction unmatched. CDR3 sequence reads: CASKAGDTGELFF. The CDR3 DNA follows: TGCGCCAGCAAAGCGGGAGACACCGGGGAGCTGTTTTTT.

This clonotype was counted only a few times. The V gene is TRBV14, the J gene TRBJ1-1; 8 bases are a match to TRBD1. V lost 2 bases, J lost 5 bases, and 7 bases stayed unmatched. CDR1 and CDR2 from the germline V gene are SGHDN and FVKESK. CDR3 size: 15 residues. CDR3 nucleotide sequence: TGTGCCAGCAGCCAACTATGGACAGGGTCGACTGAAGCTTTCTTT. Translating gives CASSQLWTGSTEAFF.

Only a few counts were recorded for this clonotype. The chain uses TRBV12-3 or TRBV12-4 and TRBJ2-4; D not resolved. Between the trimmed V and J ends, which lost 1 base and 8 bases, there was a span of 15 bases. The CDR3 runs 15 residues. The DNA for the CDR3 is TGTGCCAGCAGTTTAGGGGGTTCCGTAAGAGACATTCAGTACTTC. It translates to CASSLGGSVRDIQYF.

The sample holds many counts of this clonotype. The chain couples TRBV12-3 or TRBV12-4 to TRBJ2-1, with D maybe TRBD2 (5 bases). Trimming shortened V by 3 bases and J by 7 bases, and 7 bases separated the two germline ends. The CDR3 is 12 amino acids. The CDR3 sequence: CASSFRENEQFF. CDR3 nucleotide sequence: TGTGCCAGCAGTTTTCGGGAAAATGAGCAGTTCTTC.

In this sample, this clonotype turned up a few times. The rearrangement links TRBV7-9 to TRBJ2-7; possible D gene TRBD1, 5 bases. The CDR3 is 14 amino acids. CDR1 is SEHNR, CDR2 FQNEAQ, per germline (reference sequence). Trimming pared 2 bases from V and 3 bases from J, leaving 11 bases between. DNA of the CDR3: TGTGCCAGCAGCTTATTTCGTCAGGGCTACGAGCAGTACTTC. Amino acids: CASSLFRQGYEQYF.

This clonotype occurred many times. As DNA, the CDR3 is TGTGCCAGCAGCCCAACAGGAGGAGCTAACTATGGCTACACCTTC. Residues: CASSPTGGANYGYTF. J is TRBJ1-2 and V is TRBV7-2; weak D call: TRBD1 (5 bases). Trimming stripped 5 bases from V and 0 bases from J, with 13 bases between. The CDR3 loop spans 15 amino acids. Germline assignment: CDR1 SGHTA and CDR2 FQGNSA. The full variable domain, completed using reference TRBV7-2 and TRBJ1-2, is GAGVSQSPSNKVTEKGKDVELRCDPISGHTALYWYRQSLGQGLEFLIYFQGNSAPDKSGLPSDRFSAERTGGSVSTLTIQRTQQEDSAVYLCASSPTGGANYGYTFGSGTRLTVV.

This clonotype has more than one count but fewer than ten. The chain uses TRBV20-1 and TRBJ1-6; D unclear. The CDR3 runs 14 residues. The V gene lost 1 base and the J gene lost 9 bases, with 13 bases spanning the gap. The germline CDR1 and CDR2 sequences are DFQATT and SNEGSKA (reference sequence). CDR3: CSARGVGMSSPLHF. CDR3 DNA: TGCAGTGCTAGAGGTGTAGGCATGAGTTCACCCCTCCACTTT.

This clonotype appeared a few times. V gene TRBV27 combines with J gene TRBJ2-7; TRBD2 might be the D (7 bases). The V end was cut by 10 bases, the J end by 5 bases, with 21 bases between. Germline loops: CDR1 MNHEY, CDR2 SMNVEV (reference sequence). The CDR3 sequence is 14 residues long. In DNA form, the CDR3 reads TGTGCCACATTCGGGGTGCGGGGGCGGAACGAGCAGTACTTC. Encoded protein: CATFGVRGRNEQYF.

The rearrangement links TRBV20-1 to TRBJ2-7; perhaps TRBD2 as D (6 bases). CDR3 length equals 15 residues. CDR1 DFQATT and CDR2 SNEGSKA come from the germline V gene (reference sequence). V was trimmed by 3 bases and J by 6 bases, leaving 21 bases between them. The CDR3 DNA is TGCAGTGCTAGGGATGGGGGGACCTACGTATCCGAGCAGTACTTC. Amino acids: CSARDGGTYVSEQYF.